Below, 8 T cell receptor beta chains from the same sample are listed, as sequenced in a study of T-cell memory formation after mild COVID-19. TCRdb re-called the 5' RACE reads through MiXCR, storing one row per CDR3 protein. The sample lists hundreds of thousands of distinct CDR3 sequences, about 23% occurring once. The sequencing sample was made of PBMCs or a T cell subset sorted from them (not recorded which). These receptors all come from an adult woman who had mild COVID-19 (a few samples of this study predate the infection). Cell type and time point are not known.

The rearrangement uses TRBV5-6 and TRBJ2-7; D is undetermined. V was cut by 1 base and J by 6 bases, with 8 bases left in between. Germline V gives CDR1 SGHDT, CDR2 YYEEEE. This CDR3 has 12 residues. CDR3 in amino acids: CASSLFRSEQYF. CDR3 nucleotides: TGTGCCAGCAGCTTGTTCAGATCCGAGCAGTACTTC.

The gene calls are TRBV6-5 and TRBJ1-1; 7 bases map to TRBD1. The CDR3 has 13 amino acids. Germline assignment: CDR1 MNHEY and CDR2 SVGAGI. V shed 0 bases and J 7 bases; nucleotides not matched to a gene: 2. The CDR3 DNA reads TGTGCCAGCAGTTACTCGACAGGGTTTGAAGCTTTCTTT. It codes for CASSYSTGFEAFF.

The gene calls are TRBV7-2 and TRBJ2-1; D not certain. The CDR3 loop spans 15 amino acids. Germline-derived CDR1 and CDR2 are SGHTA and FQGNSA. V lost 1 base to trimming and J lost 8 bases, with 15 bases between them. CDR3 protein: CASSLDVHAADEQFF. CDR3 nucleotides: TGTGCCAGCAGCTTAGATGTTCACGCGGCGGATGAGCAGTTCTTC.

This chain joins TRBV3-1 and TRBJ2-1, with a possible D match to TRBD2 (7 bases). Trimming left V 0 bases short and J 4 bases short, with 16 bases between. Germline V gene data show CDR1 as LGHDT and CDR2 as YNNKEL (reference sequence). The length of the CDR3 is 17 residues. The CDR3 region has the DNA TGTGCCAGCAGCCAAGATGTGGCGGGGGCGGGGTACAATGAGCAGTTCTTC. It translates to CASSQDVAGAGYNEQFF.

This clonotype was counted between two and nine times. J is TRBJ2-2 and V is TRBV20-1, with a tentative D call TRBD2 (6 bases). Germline V CDR1 and CDR2: DFQATT, SNEGSKA (reference sequence). Trimming cost V 0 bases and J 6 bases, with 20 bases left between them. This CDR3 contains 17 residues. CDR3: CSARDSGTREKPGELFF. In DNA, the CDR3 is TGCAGTGCTAGAGATTCGGGAACCCGGGAGAAACCCGGGGAGCTGTTTTTT.

Written as DNA, the CDR3 is TGTGCCAGCAGGCCAGACTACAATGAGCAGTTCTTC. Translating gives CASRPDYNEQFF. The chain employs TRBV2 and TRBJ2-1, with unresolved D. Germline V gives CDR1 SNHLY, CDR2 FYNNEI. V was trimmed by 6 bases and J by 3 bases, leaving 6 bases between them. This CDR3 is built from 12 residues.

The chain employs TRBV7-6 and TRBJ2-3, with 10 bases matching TRBD1. The CDR3 runs to 17 residues. Germline CDR1 and CDR2: SGHVS and FNYEAQ. The ends lost 3 bases at V and 4 bases at J; junction bases unmatched: 10. CDR3 sequence: CASSFRPGTGAPDTQYF. CDR3 nucleotides: TGTGCCAGCAGCTTCCGCCCCGGGACAGGGGCCCCAGATACGCAGTATTTT.

This clonotype was detected only a few times. The chain has TRBV20-1 and TRBJ2-1; D not resolved. The ends were cut back, 5 bases at V and 2 bases at J, with 16 bases in the middle. The CDR3 runs 15 residues. The V gene's germline CDR1 is DFQATT and CDR2 SNEGSKA (reference sequence). The DNA of the CDR3 is TGCAGTGCTGGAGCTCTTAAGGGTACCTACAATGAGCAGTTCTTC. This codes for CSAGALKGTYNEQFF.